The 22 T cell receptor beta chains presented below share a single source sample, sequenced in a study of blood T cell repertoires in COVID-19. The method was immunoSEQ multiplex PCR; TCRdb's version includes in-frame clones alone and lacks a portion of them. Of 270,000 or so clones listed, roughly 80% are singletons. The sample consisted of peripheral blood. These receptors were taken from a human donor with COVID-19, enrolled during active disease. The donor label of this sample is uncertain.

V gene TRBV7-2 combines with J gene TRBJ2-7, with TRBD2 matching over 10 bases. The CDR3 contains 16 residues. V was pared by 5 bases and J by 2 bases, with 9 bases of the junction left unmatched. CDR1 and CDR2 from the germline V gene are SGHTA and FQGNSA. CDR3 sequence reads: CASSLGGAGGPYEQYF. In DNA form, the CDR3 reads TGTGCCAGCAGCCTCGGCGGAGCGGGAGGGCCCTACGAGCAGTACTTC.

CDR3 protein: CASSLGTANNEQFF. The CDR3 DNA reads as TGCGCCAGCAGCCTCGGGACTGCCAACAATGAGCAGTTCTTC. The V call is TRBV4-3, the J call TRBJ2-1; D might be TRBD2 (6 bases). The CDR3 consists of 14 residues. Germline assignment: CDR1 LGHNA and CDR2 YSLEER. Trimming shortened V by 4 bases and J by 5 bases, and 12 bases separated the two germline ends.

This chain links TRBV5-1 with TRBJ2-7; D possibly corresponds to TRBD2 (6 bases). Germline V gene data show CDR1 as SGHRS and CDR2 as YFSETQ. The CDR3 is 15 residues long. The V end lost 0 bases, the J end lost 4 bases, and 14 bases lay between the germline ends. CDR3 sequence reads: CASSLAAGLAYEQYF. The CDR3 coding sequence is TGCGCCAGCAGCTTGGCTGCGGGGTTAGCATACGAGCAGTACTTC.

This chain links TRBV29-1 with TRBJ2-1; tentatively, D is TRBD2 (5 bases). This CDR3 spans 12 amino acids. V lost 3 bases and J lost 3, with 6 bases in between. Germline assignment: CDR1 SQVTM and CDR2 ANQGSEA. Here the CDR3 reads CSVESGYNEQFF. CDR3 DNA sequence: TGCAGCGTTGAGAGCGGCTACAATGAGCAGTTCTTC.

The rearrangement uses TRBV28 and TRBJ1-2; the D gene is possibly TRBD1 (6 bases). The germline V gene encodes CDR1 MDHEN and CDR2 SYDVKM. V gave up 6 bases and J gave up 5 bases, with 13 bases separating them. This CDR3 region has 13 residues. The CDR3 sequence: CASRIGTFYGYTF. The CDR3 nucleotides read TGTGCCAGCAGGATCGGGACATTTTATGGCTACACCTTC.

This sequence joins TRBV27 and TRBJ2-5, with 8 bases lining up with TRBD2. CDR1 and CDR2 (germline): MNHEY, SMNVEV (reference sequence). Germline trimming cut 4 bases from V and 2 bases from J; bases unmatched to any gene: 12. This CDR3 spans 17 amino acids. In DNA form, the CDR3 reads TGTGCCAGCAGTTCCTTTAATCCCGGACTAGCACAAGAGACCCAGTACTTC. Translated, it gives CASSSFNPGLAQETQYF.

The chain employs TRBV7-9 and TRBJ2-7; TRBD1 might be the D (5 bases). The germline V gene has CDR1 SEHNR and CDR2 FQNEAQ (reference sequence). V was pared by 7 bases and J by 4 bases, with 8 bases between. This CDR3 comprises 11 residues. In nucleotides, the CDR3 is TGTGCCAGCACGCCAGGGTACGAGCAGTACTTC. Encoded protein: CASTPGYEQYF.

The rearrangement links TRBV3-1 (or the pseudogene TRBV3-2) to TRBJ2-2, with D perhaps matching TRBD1 (5 bases). CDR3 length: 15 residues. The V end lost 5 bases, the J end lost 3 bases, and 13 bases lay between the germline ends. Germline V lookup: CDR1 LGHDT, CDR2 YNNKEL (reference sequence). The CDR3 is CASSSGHLYTGELFF. CDR3 coding DNA: TGTGCCAGCAGCTCCGGACACCTATACACCGGGGAGCTGTTTTTT.

The chain is built from TRBV28 and TRBJ2-7; 7 bases map to TRBD1. The CDR3 is 14 residues long. The V gene end was trimmed by 5 bases and the J gene end by 3 bases; junction bases not matched to a gene: 7. The V gene's germline CDR1 is MDHEN and CDR2 SYDVKM. The CDR3 here is CASSIGDSFYEQYF. The CDR3 coding sequence is TGTGCCAGCAGTATAGGGGACAGCTTCTACGAGCAGTACTTC.

The gene calls are TRBV11-3 and TRBJ2-1, with a weak D call TRBD1 (6 bases). In germline, CDR1 is SGHNT, CDR2 YENEEA. This CDR3 comprises 16 residues. V lost 0 bases, J lost 8 bases, and 17 bases lay in between. The DNA of the CDR3 is TGTGCCAGCAGCTTAGATGGGGGCAGGGGACGCGATGAGCAGTTCTTC. It is translated as CASSLDGGRGRDEQFF.

The V gene is TRBV7-9, the J gene TRBJ2-7; TRBD2 agrees at 15 bases. Germline-derived CDR1 and CDR2 are SEHNR and FQNEAQ (reference sequence). After removal of 4 bases from V and 5 bases from J, the junction contained 9 bases not matched to a gene. CDR3 size: 17 residues. The CDR3 loop is CASSSLGLAGGPHEQYF. The DNA of the CDR3 is TGTGCCAGCAGCTCCCTAGGACTAGCGGGAGGGCCCCACGAGCAGTACTTC.

Note on this clone: Other nucleotide sequences in the sample specify the same CDR3. This sequence joins TRBV5-5 and TRBJ2-2; 7 nucleotides line up with TRBD1. The CDR3 contains 17 residues. Looked up from germline, CDR1 is SGHKS and CDR2 is YYEKEE (reference sequence). The V segment lost 0 bases and the J segment 2 bases; nucleotides outside the gene matches: 7. The CDR3 loop is CASSLALAGGNTGELFF. For the CDR3, the DNA is TGTGCCAGCAGCTTGGCGCTAGCAGGGGGAAACACCGGGGAGCTGTTTTTT. Variable domain in full (rest from reference TRBV5-5 and TRBJ2-2): DAGVTQSPTHLIKTRGQQVTLRCSPISGHKSVSWYQQVLGQGPQFIFQYYEKEERGRGNFPDRFSARQFPNYSSELNVNALLLGDSALYLCASSLALAGGNTGELFFGEGSRLTVL.

V and J are TRBV2 and TRBJ2-1; 7 nucleotides align to TRBD2. V lost 5 bases, J lost 6 bases, and 7 bases stayed unmatched. The germline CDR1 and CDR2 sequences are SNHLY and FYNNEI. The CDR3 is made up of 14 amino acids. The CDR3 loop reads CASSPGTTSNEQFF. For the CDR3, the DNA is TGTGCCAGCAGTCCCGGGACTACCAGCAATGAGCAGTTCTTC.

For the CDR3, the DNA is TGTGCCAGCAGCCCCTCTCCAGGCAGGGGGCAAGAGACCCAGTACTTC. Protein product: CASSPSPGRGQETQYF. The chain couples TRBV11-3 to TRBJ2-5; 7 bases are a match to TRBD1. Trimming cost V 5 bases and J 2 bases; bases outside gene matches: 11. Germline V gene sequence: CDR1 SGHNT, CDR2 YENEEA. This CDR3 has 16 amino acids.

The rearrangement links TRBV29-1 to TRBJ2-7; D is perhaps TRBD2 (6 bases). This CDR3 has 13 residues. V lost 7 bases to trimming and J lost 4 bases, with 17 bases between them. CDR1 is SQVTM, CDR2 ANQGSEA, per germline. The CDR3 here is CSATTGREYEQYF. The CDR3, as DNA: TGCAGCGCCACGACGGGACGGGAGTACGAGCAGTACTTC.

This rearrangement joins TRBV29-1 to TRBJ2-7, with 7 bases that match TRBD1. This CDR3 contains 14 residues. Germline lookup yields CDR1 SQVTM and CDR2 ANQGSEA. V lost 4 bases to trimming and J lost 2 bases; unmatched junction nucleotides: 8. CDR3 sequence reads: CSVGPGTETYEQYF. The CDR3 DNA reads as TGCAGCGTTGGCCCCGGGACAGAGACCTACGAGCAGTACTTC.

The table lists this clone with a count of one. The rearrangement links TRBV5-1 to TRBJ1-1; D is possibly TRBD1 (6 bases). The CDR3 spans 16 residues. The V end lost 0 bases, the J end lost 4 bases, and 16 bases lay between the germline ends. CDR1 is SGHRS and CDR2 is YFSETQ in the germline V gene. CDR3 sequence: CASSLGGRGKGTEAFF. CDR3 sequence (DNA): TGCGCCAGCAGCTTGGGAGGCAGGGGTAAGGGCACTGAAGCTTTCTTT.

The J gene is TRBJ1-1, the V gene TRBV5-1; D unclear. Trimming shortened V by 7 bases and J by 1 base, and 11 bases separated the two germline ends. Germline V lookup: CDR1 SGHRS, CDR2 YFSETQ. The CDR3 loop spans 13 amino acids. Here the CDR3 reads CASGREGNTEAFF. The CDR3, as DNA: TGCGCCAGCGGGAGGGAGGGGAACACTGAAGCTTTCTTT.

V is TRBV29-1 and J is TRBJ1-1; TRBD1 is a possible D gene (6 bases). With 6 bases removed from V and 4 bases from J, the gap between germline ends came to 18 bases. The CDR3 is 14 amino acids. The germline V gene encodes CDR1 SQVTM and CDR2 ANQGSEA. The DNA of the CDR3 is TGCAGCGTAGACGACAGGCCAAGGGGCACTGAAGCTTTCTTT. Translating it yields CSVDDRPRGTEAFF.

The chain joins TRBV19 to TRBJ1-2; TRBD1 is a possible D gene (6 bases). Trimming removed 5 bases at V and 1 base at J, with 11 bases between. CDR1 is LNHDA and CDR2 is SQIVND in the germline V gene (reference sequence). CDR3 length: 14 amino acids. The CDR3 reads CASSPGVNNYGYTF. DNA for the CDR3: TGTGCCAGTAGTCCAGGGGTAAATAACTATGGCTACACCTTC.

The chain recombines TRBV28 with TRBJ1-1, with TRBD1 as a possible D gene (5 bases). The germline V and J ends were trimmed by 6 bases and 3 bases, with 11 bases remaining between them. From germline, CDR1 is MDHEN and CDR2 SYDVKM. The CDR3 spans 13 residues. CDR3 amino acids: CASSLGEDTEAFF. In nucleotides, the CDR3 is TGTGCCAGCAGCTTAGGGGAGGACACTGAAGCTTTCTTT.

The gene calls are TRBV10-2 and TRBJ2-1, with unresolved D. Trimming took off 7 bases at V and 0 bases at J, with 10 bases between the two ends. The CDR3 totals 14 residues. CDR1 and CDR2 (germline): WSHSY, SAAADI. The CDR3 DNA follows: TGCGCCAGCACGTCGCTATCCTCCTACAATGAGCAGTTCTTC. It codes for CASTSLSSYNEQFF.